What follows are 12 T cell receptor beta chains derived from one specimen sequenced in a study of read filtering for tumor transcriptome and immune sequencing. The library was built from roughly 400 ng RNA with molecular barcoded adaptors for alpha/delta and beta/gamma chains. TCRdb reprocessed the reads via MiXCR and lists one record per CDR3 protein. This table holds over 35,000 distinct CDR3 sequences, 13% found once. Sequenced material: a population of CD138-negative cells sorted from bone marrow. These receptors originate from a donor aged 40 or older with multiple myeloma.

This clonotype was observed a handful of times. CDR3 in DNA: TGTGCCAGCAGAGTAGGGGGCCCCGTTGACGAGCAGTACTTC. Its translation is CASRVGGPVDEQYF. This chain joins TRBV6-2 or TRBV6-3 and TRBJ2-7; 7 positions match TRBD1. The V segment lost 6 bases and the J segment 5 bases; nucleotides outside the gene matches: 10. The CDR3 runs 14 residues. Germline-derived CDR1 and CDR2 are MNHEY and SVGEGT.

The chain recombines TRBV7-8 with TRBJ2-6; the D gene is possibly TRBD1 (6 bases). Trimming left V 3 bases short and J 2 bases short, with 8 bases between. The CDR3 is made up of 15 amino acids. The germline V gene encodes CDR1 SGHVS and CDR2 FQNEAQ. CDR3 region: CASSFQGTGANVLTF. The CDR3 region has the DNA TGTGCCAGCAGCTTCCAGGGGACTGGGGCCAACGTCCTGACTTTC. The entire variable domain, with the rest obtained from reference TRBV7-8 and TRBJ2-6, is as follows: GAGVSQSPRYKVAKRGQDVALRCDPISGHVSLFWYQQALGQGPEFLTYFQNEAQLDKSGLPSDRFFAERPEGSVSTLKIQRTQQEDSAVYLCASSFQGTGANVLTFGAGSRLTVL.

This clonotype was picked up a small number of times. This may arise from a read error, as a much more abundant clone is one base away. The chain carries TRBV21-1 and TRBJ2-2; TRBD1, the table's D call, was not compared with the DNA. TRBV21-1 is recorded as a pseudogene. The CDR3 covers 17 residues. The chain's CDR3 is CAGSKCAGLANTGELFF. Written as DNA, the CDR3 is TGTGCCGGCAGCAAATGTGCGGGGCTAGCGAACACCGGGGAGCTGTTTTTT.

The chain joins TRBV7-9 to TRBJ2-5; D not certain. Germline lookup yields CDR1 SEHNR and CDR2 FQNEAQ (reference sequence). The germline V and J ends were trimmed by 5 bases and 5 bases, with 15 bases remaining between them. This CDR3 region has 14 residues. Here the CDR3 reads CASSNLEALETQYF. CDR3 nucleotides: TGTGCCAGCAGCAATCTAGAGGCGCTTGAGACCCAGTACTTC.

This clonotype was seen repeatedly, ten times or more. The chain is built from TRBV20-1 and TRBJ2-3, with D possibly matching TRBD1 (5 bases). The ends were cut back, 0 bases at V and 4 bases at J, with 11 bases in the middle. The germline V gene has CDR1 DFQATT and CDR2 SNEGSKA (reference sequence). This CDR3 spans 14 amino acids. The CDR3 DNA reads TGCAGTGCTAGAGATCCGATCAGGGCAGATACGCAGTATTTT. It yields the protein CSARDPIRADTQYF.

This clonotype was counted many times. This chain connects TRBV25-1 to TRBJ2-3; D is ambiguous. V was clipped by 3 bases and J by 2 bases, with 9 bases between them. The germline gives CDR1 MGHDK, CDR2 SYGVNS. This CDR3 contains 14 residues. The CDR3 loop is CASSESSHTDTQYF. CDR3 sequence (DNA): TGTGCCAGCAGTGAGAGTAGCCACACAGATACGCAGTATTTT.

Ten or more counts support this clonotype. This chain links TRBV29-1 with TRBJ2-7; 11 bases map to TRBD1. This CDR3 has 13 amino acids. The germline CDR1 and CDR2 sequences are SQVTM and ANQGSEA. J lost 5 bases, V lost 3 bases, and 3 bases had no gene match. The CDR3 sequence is CSVEGQGVHEQYF. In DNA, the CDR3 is TGCAGCGTTGAGGGACAGGGGGTGCACGAGCAGTACTTC.

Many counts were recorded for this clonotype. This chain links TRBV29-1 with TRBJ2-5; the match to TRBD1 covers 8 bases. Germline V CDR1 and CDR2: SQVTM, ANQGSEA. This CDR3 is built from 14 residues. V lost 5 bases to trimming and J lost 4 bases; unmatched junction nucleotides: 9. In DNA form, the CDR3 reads TGCAGCGTTAGGACAGGGACAGAGTTAGAGACCCAGTACTTC. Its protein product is CSVRTGTELETQYF.

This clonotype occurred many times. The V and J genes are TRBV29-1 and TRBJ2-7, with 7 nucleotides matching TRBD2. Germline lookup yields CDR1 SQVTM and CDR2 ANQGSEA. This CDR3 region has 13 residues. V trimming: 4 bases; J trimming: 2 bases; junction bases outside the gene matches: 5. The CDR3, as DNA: TGCAGCGTTGGTTCTAGCGGCACCTACGAGCAGTACTTC. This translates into CSVGSSGTYEQYF.

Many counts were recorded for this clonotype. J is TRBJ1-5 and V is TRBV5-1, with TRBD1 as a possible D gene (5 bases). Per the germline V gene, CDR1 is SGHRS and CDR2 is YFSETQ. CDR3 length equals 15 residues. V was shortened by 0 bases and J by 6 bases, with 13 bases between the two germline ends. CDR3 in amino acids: CASSLDQGTGQPQHF. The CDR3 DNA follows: TGCGCCAGCAGCTTGGACCAGGGAACCGGTCAGCCCCAGCATTTT.

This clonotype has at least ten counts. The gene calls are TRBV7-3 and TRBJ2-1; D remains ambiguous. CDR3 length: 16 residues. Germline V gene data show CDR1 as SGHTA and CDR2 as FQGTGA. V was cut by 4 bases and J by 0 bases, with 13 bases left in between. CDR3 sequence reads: CASSSRRRSSYNEQFF. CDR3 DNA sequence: TGTGCCAGCAGCTCCCGTAGGCGGAGCTCCTACAATGAGCAGTTCTTC.

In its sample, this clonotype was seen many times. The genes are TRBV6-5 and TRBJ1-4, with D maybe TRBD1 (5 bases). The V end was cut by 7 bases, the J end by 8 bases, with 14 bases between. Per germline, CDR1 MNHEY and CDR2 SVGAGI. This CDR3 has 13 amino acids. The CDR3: CASKRGGNEKLFF. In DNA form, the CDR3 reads TGTGCCAGCAAGCGGGGCGGGAACGAAAAACTGTTTTTT.